This T cell receptor (beta chain) was identified during a study of T-cell reconstitution after alpha-beta-depleted transplantation in children. The study's findings and limits: By about two months after transplant, alpha-beta T cells reportedly arose from several hundred graft clones that had expanded. From surviving recipient T cells and thymic progenitors came the high day-60 TCRbeta diversity observed in some patients. One year after transplant, T-cell counts and diversity came mostly from newly produced T cells.

Points on this clonotype: No antigen is known for it.

As it was prepared, the TCRbeta library received unique molecular identifiers. TCRdb used MiXCR to reprocess the PCR reads, holding one entry per CDR3 protein. The table has 700,000 to 850,000 distinct CDR3 sequences, 15% to 20% seen once. Germline V gives CDR1 LNHNV, CDR2 YYDKDF (reference sequence). The junction had 24 bases not matched to a gene; V was cut back by 1 base and J by 7 bases. This CDR3 contains 21 residues. This sample comprised PBMCs, mostly from graft donor cells, obtained 360 days after TCRalphabeta/CD19-depleted stem cell transplant. V usage is TRBV15 and J usage is TRBJ2-1, with 8 bases lining up with TRBD2. The TCR sequence derives from a male patient aged 10-17 years who had a stem cell transplant for acute lymphoblastic leukemia, so the T cells may come from the graft donor. The CDR3 loop is CATSRVSGNQRGGRPRNEQFF. The CDR3 DNA reads as TGTGCCACCAGCAGAGTCTCGGGCAATCAAAGGGGCGGGAGGCCAAGGAATGAGCAGTTCTTC.